A single sample is the source of the 22 T cell receptor beta chains below, sequenced in a study of blood T cell repertoires in COVID-19. TCRdb's table, derived via immunoSEQ multiplex PCR, lists solely in-frame clones and lacks some. Of about 320,000 clones in the sample, more than 70% were seen once. Material for sequencing was peripheral blood. The receptor set was obtained from a man between 18 and 35 years old who had recovered from COVID-19.

The CDR3 nucleotides are TGTGCCAGCAGCCGCGGACAGGGGGGCGAGCAGTACTTC. Protein: CASSRGQGGEQYF. This chain links TRBV7-3 with TRBJ2-7, with 10 bases fitting TRBD1. Trimming removed 5 bases from V and 6 bases from J; junction bases left unmatched: 4. This CDR3 spans 13 amino acids. Germline lookup yields CDR1 SGHTA and CDR2 FQGTGA.

Comment on this clone: This specimen includes other DNA sequences encoding the same CDR3. V is TRBV9 and J is TRBJ1-1; no reliable D call. Trimming shortened V by 0 bases and J by 6 bases, and 6 bases separated the two germline ends. The CDR3 totals 12 residues. In germline, CDR1 is SGDLS, CDR2 YYNGEE. This CDR3 is CASSVGGAEAFF. In DNA form, the CDR3 reads TGTGCCAGCAGCGTAGGCGGGGCTGAAGCTTTCTTT.

V and J are TRBV3-1 (or the pseudogene TRBV3-2) and TRBJ1-2, with 8 bases aligning to TRBD1. This CDR3 has 13 amino acids. The V and J ends lost 4 bases and 7 bases, in that order; junction bases with no gene match: 5. The germline V gene has CDR1 LGHDT and CDR2 YNNKEL (reference sequence). The CDR3 DNA reads TGTGCCAGCAGCCCAGGGGGCTCGCTTGGCTACACCTTC. Its protein product is CASSPGGSLGYTF.

V usage is TRBV18 and J usage is TRBJ1-3, with 7 positions matching TRBD1. This CDR3 contains 15 residues. Per germline, CDR1 KGHSH and CDR2 LQKENI. The V gene end was trimmed by 6 bases and the J gene end by 9 bases; junction bases not matched to a gene: 14. This CDR3 is CASSPPGQTPSTIYF. CDR3 nucleotides: TGTGCCAGCTCTCCCCCGGGACAGACACCTTCCACCATATATTTT.

CDR3: CASSPYYTDTQYF. The CDR3 DNA sequence: TGTGCCAGCAGCCCCTATTATACAGATACGCAGTATTTT. The chain carries TRBV7-3 and TRBJ2-3; D remains ambiguous. Per the germline V gene, CDR1 is SGHTA and CDR2 is FQGTGA. Trimming took off 5 bases at V and 3 bases at J, with 9 bases between the two ends. The CDR3 is 13 residues long.

Turning to this clone: Other DNA sequences in this specimen translate into the identical CDR3. The chain employs TRBV6-2 or TRBV6-3 and TRBJ2-7; 10 bases align to TRBD1. The germline V gene encodes CDR1 MNHEY and CDR2 SVGEGT. Trimming took 2 bases from V and 2 from J; bases not matched to a gene: 0. The CDR3 has 14 residues. CDR3 DNA sequence: TGTGCCAGCAGTTACGGACAGGGGGCCTACGAGCAGTACTTC. Its protein product is CASSYGQGAYEQYF.

CDR3 protein: CASSPPPGQGYEQYF. DNA for the CDR3: TGTGCCAGCAGCCCCCCCCCGGGACAGGGCTACGAGCAGTACTTC. The chain recombines TRBV7-6 with TRBJ2-7, with TRBD1 matching over 9 bases. V dropped 5 bases and J dropped 3; count of bases not matched to a gene: 8. Per germline, CDR1 SGHVS and CDR2 FNYEAQ. The CDR3 contains 15 residues.

The chain links TRBV6-5 to TRBJ1-1; D may be TRBD1 (6 bases). CDR3 length equals 14 residues. Germline lookup yields CDR1 MNHEY and CDR2 SVGAGI. Trimming shortened V by 2 bases and J by 3 bases, and 10 bases separated the two germline ends. CDR3: CASSYQGTHTEAFF. The CDR3 coding sequence is TGTGCCAGCAGTTACCAGGGGACGCACACTGAAGCTTTCTTT.

V is TRBV11-2 and J is TRBJ2-7; D is perhaps TRBD1 (5 bases). CDR3 length equals 16 residues. The germline CDR1 and CDR2 sequences are SGHAT and FQNNGV. Trimming left V 1 base short and J 3 bases short, with 16 bases between. In DNA, the CDR3 is TGTGCCAGCAGCTTAGCCGGGCCAGGGATCAACTACGAGCAGTACTTC. Residues: CASSLAGPGINYEQYF.

The chain has TRBV2 and TRBJ2-3; 7 nucleotides agree with TRBD2. The CDR3 sequence is 13 residues long. V was pared by 6 bases and J by 2 bases, with 2 bases of the junction left unmatched. CDR1 is SNHLY, CDR2 FYNNEI, per germline. The CDR3 region is CASRAGSTDTQYF. CDR3 nucleotides: TGTGCCAGCAGAGCGGGGTCCACAGATACGCAGTATTTT.

The rearrangement joins TRBV2 to TRBJ1-1; D unresolved. The V end lost 4 bases, the J end lost 1 base, and 7 bases lay between the germline ends. CDR1 SNHLY and CDR2 FYNNEI come from the germline V gene. The CDR3 covers 13 residues. CDR3 loop: CASSGGRNTEAFF. As DNA, the CDR3 is TGTGCCAGCAGTGGAGGGAGGAACACTGAAGCTTTCTTT.

The chain has TRBV4-3 and TRBJ1-2; 12 bases agree with TRBD1. CDR3 size: 15 residues. V lost 1 base and J lost 7; bases outside the gene matches: 4. The germline V gene encodes CDR1 LGHNA and CDR2 YSLEER. For the CDR3, the DNA is TGCGCCAGCAGCCAAGCGGGACAGGGGGCCCCTGGCTACACCTTC. Protein: CASSQAGQGAPGYTF.

The CDR3 spells CASHRDRGTYGYTF. The CDR3 DNA is TGTGCCAGCCACCGGGACAGGGGGACATATGGCTACACCTTC. The chain recombines TRBV7-2 with TRBJ1-2, with 11 bases aligning to TRBD1. This CDR3 has 14 amino acids. Germline assignment: CDR1 SGHTA and CDR2 FQGNSA. The V gene end was trimmed by 8 bases and the J gene end by 5 bases; junction bases not matched to a gene: 7.

This chain connects TRBV7-9 to TRBJ2-5, with 9 bases lining up with TRBD1. The junction had 5 bases not matched to a gene; V was cut back by 4 bases and J by 5 bases. The CDR3 has 14 amino acids. In germline, CDR1 is SEHNR, CDR2 FQNEAQ (reference sequence). The CDR3 is CASSSTGGGETQYF. DNA of the CDR3: TGTGCCAGCAGCTCTACAGGGGGCGGGGAGACCCAGTACTTC.

As regards this clone: Other DNA sequences in this sample translate to the same CDR3. This sequence joins TRBV27 and TRBJ1-5, with D unclear. Trimming stripped 0 bases from V and 0 bases from J, with 6 bases between. The germline V gene encodes CDR1 MNHEY and CDR2 SMNVEV (reference sequence). The CDR3 runs 15 residues. CDR3 amino acids: CASSLSRHSNQPQHF. Here the CDR3 DNA reads TGTGCCAGCAGTTTATCAAGACATAGCAATCAGCCCCAGCATTTT.

The chain joins TRBV11-2 to TRBJ1-2, with D possibly matching TRBD1 (5 bases). Trimming shortened V by 1 base and J by 6 bases, and 12 bases separated the two germline ends. The CDR3 contains 14 residues. Germline V CDR1 and CDR2: SGHAT, FQNNGV. The CDR3 sequence is CASSLVGRDDGYTF. The DNA for the CDR3 is TGTGCCAGCAGCTTAGTCGGCAGGGATGATGGCTACACCTTC.

The chain joins TRBV12-5 to TRBJ1-6; 8 nucleotides agree with TRBD1. Losses at the gene ends were 0 bases for V and 6 bases for J; bases not matched to a gene: 1. The CDR3 runs to 15 residues. Per the germline V gene, CDR1 is LGHNT and CDR2 is FRNRAP. CDR3 in amino acids: CASGLVQGVNSPLHF. The CDR3 DNA sequence: TGTGCTAGTGGTTTGGTACAGGGGGTTAATTCACCCCTCCACTTT.

The chain is built from TRBV15 and TRBJ2-7; TRBD2 matches at 10 bases. This CDR3 region has 19 residues. Losses at the gene ends were 7 bases for V and 4 bases for J; bases not matched to a gene: 22. Germline CDR1 is LNHNV and CDR2 is YYDKDF (reference sequence). CDR3 loop: CATIPPTGMFSSGSYEQYF. Here the CDR3 DNA reads TGTGCCACCATACCGCCGACAGGGATGTTCTCTAGCGGGAGTTACGAGCAGTACTTC.

The chain has TRBV5-4 and TRBJ1-2; the D gene is possibly TRBD1 (5 bases). CDR3 size: 15 residues. CDR1 is SGHNT, CDR2 YYREEE, per germline (reference sequence). V gave up 7 bases and J gave up 4 bases, with 20 bases separating them. As DNA, the CDR3 is TGTGCCAGCTCCGACCCTAAGGGGTTTGGCTATGGCTACACCTTC. Translation gives CASSDPKGFGYGYTF.

The chain combines TRBV14 with TRBJ1-5; D might be TRBD1 (6 bases). V lost 0 bases and J lost 1, with 10 bases in between. The CDR3 runs 16 residues. From germline, CDR1 is SGHDN and CDR2 FVKESK. The CDR3 DNA reads as TGTGCCAGCAGCCAAGAAGGGGGATTAAGCAATCAGCCCCAGCATTTT. Translating it yields CASSQEGGLSNQPQHF.

The chain has TRBV10-3 and TRBJ2-1; unclear D gene. V was cut by 3 bases and J by 1 base, with 10 bases left in between. This CDR3 has 15 amino acids. Per germline, CDR1 ENHRY and CDR2 SYGVKD. The CDR3 DNA sequence: TGTGCCATCAGTGAACTTAGTATATCCTACAATGAGCAGTTCTTC. Translated, it gives CAISELSISYNEQFF.

V is TRBV2 and J is TRBJ1-2; 9 bases match TRBD1. The junction had 11 bases not matched to a gene; V was cut back by 7 bases and J by 5 bases. Per the germline V gene, CDR1 is SNHLY and CDR2 is FYNNEI. The CDR3 is 15 amino acids. CDR3 nucleotide sequence: TGTGCCAGCACACTACAGGGGGCAGGTCGATATGGCTACACCTTC. It yields the protein CASTLQGAGRYGYTF.